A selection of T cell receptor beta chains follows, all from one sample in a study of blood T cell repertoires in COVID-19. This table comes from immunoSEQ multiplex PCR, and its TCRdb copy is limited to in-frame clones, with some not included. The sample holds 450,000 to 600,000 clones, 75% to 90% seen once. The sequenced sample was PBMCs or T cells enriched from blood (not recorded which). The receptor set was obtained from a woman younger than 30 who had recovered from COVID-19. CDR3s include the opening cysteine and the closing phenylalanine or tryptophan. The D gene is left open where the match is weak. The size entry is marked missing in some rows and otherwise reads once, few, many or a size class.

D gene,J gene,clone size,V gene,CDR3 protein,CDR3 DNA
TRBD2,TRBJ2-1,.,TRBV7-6,CASSLGGGVTDEQFF,TGTGCCAGCAGCTTAGGCGGGGGGGTAACCGATGAGCAGTTCTTC
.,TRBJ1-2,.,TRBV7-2,CASSLAATRGYTF,TGTGCCAGCAGCTTAGCAGCAACCAGGGGCTACACCTTC
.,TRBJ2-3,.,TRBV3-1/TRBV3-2,CASSHGESTDTQYF,TGTGCCAGCAGCCATGGAGAAAGCACAGATACGCAGTATTTT
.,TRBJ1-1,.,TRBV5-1,CASSFQRETEAFF,TGCGCCAGCAGCTTTCAAAGGGAGACTGAAGCTTTCTTT
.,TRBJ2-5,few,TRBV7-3,CASSLNPGETQYF,TGTGCCAGCAGCTTAAACCCAGGAGAGACCCAGTACTTC
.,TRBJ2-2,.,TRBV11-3,CASSLGGLGELFF,TGTGCCAGCAGCTTAGGGGGGCTCGGGGAGCTGTTTTTT
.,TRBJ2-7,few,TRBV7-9,CASSFTYEQYF,TGTGCCAGCAGCTTTACCTACGAGCAGTACTTC
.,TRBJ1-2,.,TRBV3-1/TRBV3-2,CASSQDPGNYGYTF,TGTGCCAGCAGCCAAGATCCGGGTAACTATGGCTACACCTTC
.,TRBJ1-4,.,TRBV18,CASSPSRGINEKLFF,TGTGCCAGCTCACCATCCAGGGGCATTAATGAAAAACTGTTTTTT
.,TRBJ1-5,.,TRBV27,CASSPTAWVGAAYIFYSNQPQHF,TGTGCCAGCAGTCCGACGGCTTGGGTTGGAGCGGCCTATATATTTTATAGCAATCAGCCCCAGCATTTT
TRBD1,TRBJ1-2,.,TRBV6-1,CASSEGTVLNYGYTF,TGTGCCAGCAGTGAGGGGACAGTCCTTAACTATGGCTACACCTTC
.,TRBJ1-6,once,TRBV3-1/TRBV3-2,CASSRTADNSPLHF,TGTGCCAGCAGCCGGACAGCGGATAATTCACCCCTCCACTTT